The rows below give T cell receptor beta chains drawn from one sample of a study of blood T cell repertoires in COVID-19. Using immunoSEQ multiplex PCR, the repertoire was profiled, and TCRdb retains in-frame clones only, with some absent. The sample carries about 250,000 clones, about 90% recorded once. Sequenced input: PBMCs or T cells enriched from blood (not recorded which). These receptor sequences come from a woman in her thirties with acute COVID-19. The CDR3 runs from the conserved cysteine through the conserved F or W. Fields, in order: D gene, V gene, clone size, J gene, CDR3 DNA, CDR3 protein. The D gene is left open where the match is weak. The size of a clone is reported for some rows only, either as once, few or many, or as a class for expanded clones.

D gene: .; V gene: TRBV30; clone size: .; J gene: TRBJ1-4; CDR3 DNA: TGTGCCTGGAACCTGCGGCGGGTTAAGAGTGAAAAACTGTTTTTT; CDR3 protein: CAWNLRRVKSEKLFF
D gene: .; V gene: TRBV28; clone size: .; J gene: TRBJ2-7; CDR3 DNA: TGTGCCAGCAGACCTACAGGGTTCGGATACGAGCAGTACTTC; CDR3 protein: CASRPTGFGYEQYF
D gene: .; V gene: TRBV10-3; clone size: .; J gene: TRBJ1-1; CDR3 DNA: TGTGCCACCACCGAGAAACCTAACACTGAAGCTTTCTTT; CDR3 protein: CATTEKPNTEAFF
D gene: TRBD2; V gene: TRBV13; clone size: .; J gene: TRBJ2-7; CDR3 DNA: TGTGCCAGCAGCTTACGCCCCGCTAGCGGGATCTCCTACGAGCAGTACTTC; CDR3 protein: CASSLRPASGISYEQYF
D gene: TRBD2; V gene: TRBV10-3; clone size: .; J gene: TRBJ2-2; CDR3 DNA: TGTGCCCCAAGGACTAGCGGGAGAGGCACCGGGGAGCTGTTTTTT; CDR3 protein: CAPRTSGRGTGELFF
D gene: .; V gene: TRBV7-9; clone size: once; J gene: TRBJ2-2; CDR3 DNA: TGTGCCAGCAGCTTAGGACTAACATTCACCGGGGAGCTGTTTTTT; CDR3 protein: CASSLGLTFTGELFF
D gene: TRBD2; V gene: TRBV2; clone size: .; J gene: TRBJ2-7; CDR3 DNA: TGTGCCAGCACCCCCGGGGGGGGGCAGGGGAGCCACGAGCAGTACTTC; CDR3 protein: CASTPGGGQGSHEQYF
D gene: TRBD1; V gene: TRBV3-1/TRBV3-2; clone size: .; J gene: TRBJ2-7; CDR3 DNA: TGTGCCAGCAGCCACACTCCGTGGACAGGGGTATCAAGCTCCTACGAGCAGTACTTC; CDR3 protein: CASSHTPWTGVSSSYEQYF
D gene: .; V gene: TRBV6-1; clone size: .; J gene: TRBJ2-2; CDR3 DNA: TGTGCCAGCAGTGAAGCGCGGATGACCGGGGAGCTGTTTTTT; CDR3 protein: CASSEARMTGELFF
D gene: TRBD1; V gene: TRBV7-9; clone size: few; J gene: TRBJ1-6; CDR3 DNA: TGTGCCAGCAGCCACCGGGACAGGGGATTTGATTCACCCCTCCACTTT; CDR3 protein: CASSHRDRGFDSPLHF
D gene: TRBD1; V gene: TRBV7-8; clone size: .; J gene: TRBJ1-2; CDR3 DNA: TGTGCCAGCAGCTTAGCGCATAGGGACAGGGGGCTTGGCTACACCTTC; CDR3 protein: CASSLAHRDRGLGYTF
D gene: TRBD1; V gene: TRBV4-2; clone size: .; J gene: TRBJ2-7; CDR3 DNA: TGTGCCAGCAGCCCGAGCCGACAGGGGGCTTATGAGCAGTACTTC; CDR3 protein: CASSPSRQGAYEQYF
D gene: .; V gene: TRBV4-1; clone size: .; J gene: TRBJ2-7; CDR3 DNA: TGCGCCAGCAGCCAAGATATTGAGGGTAGCGGAAAGCCGGAGACCCAGCACTTC; CDR3 protein: CASSQDIEGSGKPETQHF
D gene: .; V gene: TRBV28; clone size: .; J gene: TRBJ1-1; CDR3 DNA: TGTGCCAGCAGTTTGGCCAGTCGATATGAAGCTTTCTTT; CDR3 protein: CASSLASRYEAFF
D gene: .; V gene: TRBV18; clone size: .; J gene: TRBJ1-6; CDR3 DNA: TGTGCCAGCTCACCCAGATCAGGGGCGGGTAATTCACCCCTCCACTTT; CDR3 protein: CASSPRSGAGNSPLHF
D gene: .; V gene: TRBV28; clone size: .; J gene: TRBJ2-3; CDR3 DNA: TGTGCCAGCAGTCTGTCAGGGGTGGCAGATACGCAGTATTTT; CDR3 protein: CASSLSGVADTQYF
D gene: TRBD2; V gene: TRBV6-2/TRBV6-3; clone size: once; J gene: TRBJ2-1; CDR3 DNA: TGTGCCAGCAGTACTGCCCTAGCGGAGGACTTCTCCTACAATGAGCAGTTCTTC; CDR3 protein: CASSTALAEDFSYNEQFF
D gene: TRBD1; V gene: TRBV28; clone size: .; J gene: TRBJ1-2; CDR3 DNA: TGTGCCAGCTGTACCGGACAGGAGTATTACTATGGCTACACCTTC; CDR3 protein: CASCTGQEYYYGYTF
D gene: .; V gene: TRBV28; clone size: .; J gene: TRBJ2-1; CDR3 DNA: TGTGCCAGCGCTACCTACAATGAGCAGTTCTTC; CDR3 protein: CASATYNEQFF
D gene: .; V gene: TRBV7-2; clone size: .; J gene: TRBJ2-2; CDR3 DNA: TGTGCCAGCAGCTTGGGCAGAAACCCCGGGGAGCTGTTTTTT; CDR3 protein: CASSLGRNPGELFF
D gene: TRBD2; V gene: TRBV18; clone size: .; J gene: TRBJ2-3; CDR3 DNA: TGTGCCAGCTCACCAGCAGCGGGAGTGGGCGCAGATACGCAGTATTTT; CDR3 protein: CASSPAAGVGADTQYF
D gene: .; V gene: TRBV28; clone size: .; J gene: TRBJ2-5; CDR3 DNA: TGTGCCAGCAGGGGAGGGGGTTCCCAAGAGACCCAGTACTTC; CDR3 protein: CASRGGGSQETQYF
D gene: TRBD2; V gene: TRBV19; clone size: .; J gene: TRBJ2-1; CDR3 DNA: TGTGCCAGTAGCGGACTAGCGGGAGTGGATGAGCAGTTCTTC; CDR3 protein: CASSGLAGVDEQFF